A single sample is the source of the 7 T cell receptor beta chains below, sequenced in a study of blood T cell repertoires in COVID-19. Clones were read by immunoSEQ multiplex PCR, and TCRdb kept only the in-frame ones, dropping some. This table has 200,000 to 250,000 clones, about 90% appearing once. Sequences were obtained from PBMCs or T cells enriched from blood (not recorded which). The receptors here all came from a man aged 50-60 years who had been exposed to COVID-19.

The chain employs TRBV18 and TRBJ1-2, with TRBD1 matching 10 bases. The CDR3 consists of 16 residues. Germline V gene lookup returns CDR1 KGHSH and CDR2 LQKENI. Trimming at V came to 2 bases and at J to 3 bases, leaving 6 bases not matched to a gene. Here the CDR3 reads CASSPATGQGDYGYTF. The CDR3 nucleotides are TGTGCCAGCTCACCAGCGACCGGACAGGGGGACTATGGCTACACCTTC.

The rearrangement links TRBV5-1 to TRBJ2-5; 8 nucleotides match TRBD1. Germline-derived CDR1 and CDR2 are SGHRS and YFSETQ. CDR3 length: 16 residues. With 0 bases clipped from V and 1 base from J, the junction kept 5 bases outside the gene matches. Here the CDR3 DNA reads TGCGCCAGCAGCTTGGAGACAGGGGATATCCAAGAGACCCAGTACTTC. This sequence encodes CASSLETGDIQETQYF.

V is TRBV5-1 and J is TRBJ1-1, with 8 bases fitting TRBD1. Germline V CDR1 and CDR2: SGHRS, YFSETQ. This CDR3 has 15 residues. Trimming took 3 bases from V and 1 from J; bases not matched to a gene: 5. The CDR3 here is CASSYTGTGNTEAFF. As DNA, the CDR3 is TGCGCCAGCAGCTACACCGGGACAGGGAACACTGAAGCTTTCTTT.

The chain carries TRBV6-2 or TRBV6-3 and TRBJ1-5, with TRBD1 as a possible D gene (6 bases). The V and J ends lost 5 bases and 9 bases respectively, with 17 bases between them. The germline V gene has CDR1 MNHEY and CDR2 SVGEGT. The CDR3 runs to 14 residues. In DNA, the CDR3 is TGTGCCAGCAGTAGCGACAGGACCGGTGGGCCCCAGCATTTT. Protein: CASSSDRTGGPQHF.

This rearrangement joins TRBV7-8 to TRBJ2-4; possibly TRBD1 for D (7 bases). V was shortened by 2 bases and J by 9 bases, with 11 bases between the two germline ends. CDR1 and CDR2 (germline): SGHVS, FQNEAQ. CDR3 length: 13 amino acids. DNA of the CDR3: TGTGCCAGCAGCTTACAGGGGGAGGTCATTCAGTACTTC. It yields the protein CASSLQGEVIQYF.

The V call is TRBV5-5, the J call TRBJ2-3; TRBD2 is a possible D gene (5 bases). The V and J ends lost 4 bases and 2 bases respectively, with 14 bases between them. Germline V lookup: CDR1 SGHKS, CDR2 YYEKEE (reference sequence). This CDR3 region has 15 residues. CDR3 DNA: TGTGCCAGCAGCATACCGGGGAGTGCCACAGATACGCAGTATTTT. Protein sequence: CASSIPGSATDTQYF.

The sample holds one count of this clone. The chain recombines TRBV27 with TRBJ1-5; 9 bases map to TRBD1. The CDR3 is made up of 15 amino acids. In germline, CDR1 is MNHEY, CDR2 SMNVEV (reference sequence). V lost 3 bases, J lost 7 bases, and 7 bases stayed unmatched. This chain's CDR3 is CASSFYGQGLQPQHF. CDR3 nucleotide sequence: TGTGCCAGCAGTTTCTACGGACAGGGGTTACAGCCCCAGCATTTT.